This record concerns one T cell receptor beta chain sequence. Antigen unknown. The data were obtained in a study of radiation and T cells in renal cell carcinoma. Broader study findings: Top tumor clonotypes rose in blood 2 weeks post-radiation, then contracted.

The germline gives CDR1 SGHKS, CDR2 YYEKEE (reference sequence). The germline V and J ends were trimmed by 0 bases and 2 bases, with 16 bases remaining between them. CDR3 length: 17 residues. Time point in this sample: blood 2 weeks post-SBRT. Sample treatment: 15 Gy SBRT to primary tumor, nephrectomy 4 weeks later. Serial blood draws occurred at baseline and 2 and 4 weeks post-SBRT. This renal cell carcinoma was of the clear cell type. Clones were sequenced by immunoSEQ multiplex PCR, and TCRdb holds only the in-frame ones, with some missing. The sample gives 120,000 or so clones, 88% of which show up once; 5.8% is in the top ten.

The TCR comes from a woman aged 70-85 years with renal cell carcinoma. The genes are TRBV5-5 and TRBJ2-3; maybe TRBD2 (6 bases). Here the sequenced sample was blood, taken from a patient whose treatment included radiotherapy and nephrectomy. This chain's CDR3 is CASSLDSSSVFTDTQYF. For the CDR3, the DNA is TGTGCCAGCAGCTTGGATTCGTCTAGCGTGTTCACAGATACGCAGTATTTT.